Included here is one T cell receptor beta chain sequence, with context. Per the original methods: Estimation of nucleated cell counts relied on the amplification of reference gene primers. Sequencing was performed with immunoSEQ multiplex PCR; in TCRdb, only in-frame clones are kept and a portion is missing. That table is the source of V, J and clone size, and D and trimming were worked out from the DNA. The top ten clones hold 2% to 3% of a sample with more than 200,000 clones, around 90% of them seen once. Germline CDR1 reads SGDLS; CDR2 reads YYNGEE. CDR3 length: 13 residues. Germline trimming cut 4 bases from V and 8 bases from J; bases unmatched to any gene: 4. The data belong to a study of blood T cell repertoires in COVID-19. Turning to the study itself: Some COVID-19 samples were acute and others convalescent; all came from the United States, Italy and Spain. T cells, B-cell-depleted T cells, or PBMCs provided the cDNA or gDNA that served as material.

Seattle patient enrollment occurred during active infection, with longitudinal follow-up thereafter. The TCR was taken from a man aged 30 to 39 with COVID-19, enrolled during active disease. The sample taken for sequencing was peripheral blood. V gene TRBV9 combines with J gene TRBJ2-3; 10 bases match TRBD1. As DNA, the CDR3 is TGTGCCAGCAGCATGACAGGGGGCGCTACGCAGTATTTT. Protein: CASSMTGGATQYF.